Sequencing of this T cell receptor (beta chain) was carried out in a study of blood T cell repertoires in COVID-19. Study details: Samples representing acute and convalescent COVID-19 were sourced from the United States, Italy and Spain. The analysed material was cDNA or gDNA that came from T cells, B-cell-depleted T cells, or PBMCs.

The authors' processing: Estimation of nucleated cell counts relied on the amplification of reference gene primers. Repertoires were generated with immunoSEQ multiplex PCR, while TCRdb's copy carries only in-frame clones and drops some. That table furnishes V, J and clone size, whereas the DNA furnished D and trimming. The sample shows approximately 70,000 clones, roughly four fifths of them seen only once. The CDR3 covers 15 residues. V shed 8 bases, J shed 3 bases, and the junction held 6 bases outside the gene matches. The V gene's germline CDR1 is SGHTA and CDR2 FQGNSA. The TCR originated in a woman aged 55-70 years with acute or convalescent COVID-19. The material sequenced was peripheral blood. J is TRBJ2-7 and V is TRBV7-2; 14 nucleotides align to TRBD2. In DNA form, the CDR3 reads TGTGCCAGCCGTCGGACTAGCGGGGGGATCTACGAGCAGTACTTC. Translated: CASRRTSGGIYEQYF.